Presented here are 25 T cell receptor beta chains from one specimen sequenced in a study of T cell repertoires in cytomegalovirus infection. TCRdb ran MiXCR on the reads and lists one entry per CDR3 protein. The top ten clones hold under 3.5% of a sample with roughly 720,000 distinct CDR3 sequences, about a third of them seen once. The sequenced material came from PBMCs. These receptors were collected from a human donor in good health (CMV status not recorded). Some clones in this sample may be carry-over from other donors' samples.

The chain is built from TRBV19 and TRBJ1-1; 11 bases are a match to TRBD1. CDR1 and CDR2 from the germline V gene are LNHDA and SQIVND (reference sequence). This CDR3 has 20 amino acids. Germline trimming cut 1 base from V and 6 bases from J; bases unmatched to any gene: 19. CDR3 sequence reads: CASSIARRGTGGGVTAEAFF. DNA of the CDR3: TGTGCCAGTAGTATAGCCCGACGAGGGACAGGGGGAGGCGTGACGGCTGAAGCTTTCTTT.

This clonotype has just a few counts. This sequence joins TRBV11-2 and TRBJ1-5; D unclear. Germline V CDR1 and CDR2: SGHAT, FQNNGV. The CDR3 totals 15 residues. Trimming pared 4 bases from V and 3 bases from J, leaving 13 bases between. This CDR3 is CASSSGKGFNQPQHF. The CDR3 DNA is TGTGCCAGCAGCTCCGGGAAGGGATTCAATCAGCCCCAGCATTTT.

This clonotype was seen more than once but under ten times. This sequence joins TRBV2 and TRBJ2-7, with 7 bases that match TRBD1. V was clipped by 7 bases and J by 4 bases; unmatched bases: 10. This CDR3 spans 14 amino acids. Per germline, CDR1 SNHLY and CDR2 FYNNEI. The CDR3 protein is CASTTSGQRYEQYF. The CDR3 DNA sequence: TGTGCCAGCACTACCTCGGGACAGAGATACGAGCAGTACTTC.

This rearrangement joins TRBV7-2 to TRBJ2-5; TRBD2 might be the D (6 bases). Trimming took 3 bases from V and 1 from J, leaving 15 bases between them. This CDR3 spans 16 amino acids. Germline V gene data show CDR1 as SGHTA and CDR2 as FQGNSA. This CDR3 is CASSFGVAATQETQYF. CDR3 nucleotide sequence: TGTGCCAGCAGCTTCGGGGTAGCGGCGACCCAAGAGACCCAGTACTTC.

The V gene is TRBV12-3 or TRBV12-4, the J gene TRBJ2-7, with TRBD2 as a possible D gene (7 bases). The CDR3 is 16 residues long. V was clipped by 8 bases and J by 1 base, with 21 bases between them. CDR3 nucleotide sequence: TGTGCCAGCCTGGGAAGAGAGGGGGGGGGGTCCTACGAGCAGTACTTC. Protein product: CASLGREGGGSYEQYF.

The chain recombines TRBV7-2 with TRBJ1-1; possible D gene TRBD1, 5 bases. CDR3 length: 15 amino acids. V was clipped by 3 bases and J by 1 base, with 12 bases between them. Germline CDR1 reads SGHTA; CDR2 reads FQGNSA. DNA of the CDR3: TGTGCCAGCAGCTTGGGGGGGAAAACGAACACTGAAGCTTTCTTT. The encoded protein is CASSLGGKTNTEAFF. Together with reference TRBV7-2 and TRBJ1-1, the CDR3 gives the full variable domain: GAGVSQSPSNKVTEKGKDVELRCDPISGHTALYWYRQSLGQGLEFLIYFQGNSAPDKSGLPSDRFSAERTGGSVSTLTIQRTQQEDSAVYLCASSLGGKTNTEAFFGQGTRLTVV.

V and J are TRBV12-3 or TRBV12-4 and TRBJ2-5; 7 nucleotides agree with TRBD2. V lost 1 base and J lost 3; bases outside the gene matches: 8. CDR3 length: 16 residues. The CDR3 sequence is CASSLGGTIGEETQYF. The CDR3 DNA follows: TGTGCCAGCAGTTTAGGGGGGACTATAGGAGAAGAGACCCAGTACTTC.

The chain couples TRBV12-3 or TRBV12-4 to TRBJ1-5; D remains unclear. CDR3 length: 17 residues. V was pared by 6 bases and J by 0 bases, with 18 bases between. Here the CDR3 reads CASSSLLRTPSNQPQHF. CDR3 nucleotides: TGTGCCAGCAGCTCACTTCTGCGGACGCCTAGCAATCAGCCCCAGCATTTT.

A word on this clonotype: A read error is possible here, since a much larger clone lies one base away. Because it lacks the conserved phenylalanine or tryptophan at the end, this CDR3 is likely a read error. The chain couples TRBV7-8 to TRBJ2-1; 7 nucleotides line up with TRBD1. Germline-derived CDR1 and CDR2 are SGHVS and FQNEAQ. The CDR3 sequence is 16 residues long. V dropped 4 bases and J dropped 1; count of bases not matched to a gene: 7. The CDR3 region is CASSSQDRESYNEQFL. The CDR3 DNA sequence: TGTGCCAGCAGCTCGCAAGACAGGGAATCCTACAATGAGCAGTTCTTA.

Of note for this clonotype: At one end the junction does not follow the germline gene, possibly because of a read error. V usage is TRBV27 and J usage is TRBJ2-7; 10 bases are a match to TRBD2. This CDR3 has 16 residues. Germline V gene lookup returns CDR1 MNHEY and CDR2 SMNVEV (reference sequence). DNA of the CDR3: TGTGCCAGCAGTCTGCGACAAGGACTAGCGGTCTACAAGCAGTACTTC. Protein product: CASSLRQGLAVYKQYF.

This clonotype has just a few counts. Here the CDR3 DNA reads TGTGCCAGCAGCTTAGGATGGGACAGGGCGAAGCGAGAGCAGTACTTC. Translated, it gives CASSLGWDRAKREQYF. The J gene is TRBJ2-7, the V gene TRBV7-9, with 9 bases matching TRBD1. CDR3 size: 16 residues. Trimming at V came to 1 base and at J to 7 bases, leaving 11 bases not matched to a gene. Germline V gives CDR1 SEHNR, CDR2 FQNEAQ (reference sequence).

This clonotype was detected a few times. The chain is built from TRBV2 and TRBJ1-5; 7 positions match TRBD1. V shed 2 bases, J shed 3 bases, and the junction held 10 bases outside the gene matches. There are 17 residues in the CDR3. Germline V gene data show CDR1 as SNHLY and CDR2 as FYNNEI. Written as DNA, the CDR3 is TGTGCCAGCAGTGAATATGGAGACAGGGATATCAATCAGCCCCAGCATTTT. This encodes CASSEYGDRDINQPQHF.

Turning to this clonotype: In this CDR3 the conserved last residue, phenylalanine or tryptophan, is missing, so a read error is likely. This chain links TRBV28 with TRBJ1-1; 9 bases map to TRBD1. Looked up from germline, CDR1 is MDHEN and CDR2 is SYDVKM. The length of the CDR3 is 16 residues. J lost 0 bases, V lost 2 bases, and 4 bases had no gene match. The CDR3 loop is CASSLPGTGMNTEAFL. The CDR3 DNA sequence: TGTGCCAGCAGTTTACCCGGGACAGGGATGAACACTGAAGCTTTCTTA.

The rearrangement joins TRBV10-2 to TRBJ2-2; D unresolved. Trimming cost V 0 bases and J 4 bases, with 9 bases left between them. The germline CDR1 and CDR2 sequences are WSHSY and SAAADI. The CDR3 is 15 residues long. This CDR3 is CASSESTVITGELFF. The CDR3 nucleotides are TGCGCCAGCAGTGAGTCGACGGTTATCACCGGGGAGCTGTTTTTT.

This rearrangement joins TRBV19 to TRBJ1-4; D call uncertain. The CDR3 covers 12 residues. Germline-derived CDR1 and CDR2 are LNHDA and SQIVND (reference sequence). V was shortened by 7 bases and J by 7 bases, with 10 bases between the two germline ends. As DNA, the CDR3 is TGTGCCAGTAACTTCCGAGTTGAAAAACTGTTTTTT. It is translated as CASNFRVEKLFF. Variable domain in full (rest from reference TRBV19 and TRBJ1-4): DGGITQSPKYLFRKEGQNVTLSCEQNLNHDAMYWYRQDPGQGLRLIYYSQIVNDFQKGDIAEGYSVSREKKESFPLTVTSAQKNPTAFYLCASNFRVEKLFFGSGTQLSVL.

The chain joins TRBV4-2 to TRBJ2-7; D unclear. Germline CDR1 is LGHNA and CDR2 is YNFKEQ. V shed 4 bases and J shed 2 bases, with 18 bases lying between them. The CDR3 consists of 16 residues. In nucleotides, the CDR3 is TGTGCCAGCAGCCCCACCCCCCCCTCCAGAGCCTACGAGCAGTACTTC. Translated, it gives CASSPTPPSRAYEQYF.

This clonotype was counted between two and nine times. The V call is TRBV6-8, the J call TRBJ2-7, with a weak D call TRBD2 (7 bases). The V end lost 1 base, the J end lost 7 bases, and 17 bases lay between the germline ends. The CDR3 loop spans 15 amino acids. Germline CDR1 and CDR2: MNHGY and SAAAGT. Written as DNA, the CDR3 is TGTGCCAGCAGTTACTTCGGGGGGCCGGGTAGGGAGCAGTACTTC. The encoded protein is CASSYFGGPGREQYF.

The CDR3 protein is CASSLSGRAGGEQFF. In DNA form, the CDR3 reads TGTGCCAGCAGCTTAAGCGGGAGGGCCGGGGGTGAGCAGTTCTTC. The V gene is TRBV11-2, the J gene TRBJ2-1, with 10 nucleotides matching TRBD2. J lost 9 bases, V lost 2 bases, and 7 bases had no gene match. This CDR3 spans 15 amino acids. Germline V gene sequence: CDR1 SGHAT, CDR2 FQNNGV.

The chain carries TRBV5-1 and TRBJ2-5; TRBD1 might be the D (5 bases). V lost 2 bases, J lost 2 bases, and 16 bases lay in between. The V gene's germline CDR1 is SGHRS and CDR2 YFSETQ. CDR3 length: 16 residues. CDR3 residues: CASSFSTGDSQETQYF. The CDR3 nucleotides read TGCGCCAGCAGCTTTAGCACCGGAGACAGTCAAGAGACCCAGTACTTC.

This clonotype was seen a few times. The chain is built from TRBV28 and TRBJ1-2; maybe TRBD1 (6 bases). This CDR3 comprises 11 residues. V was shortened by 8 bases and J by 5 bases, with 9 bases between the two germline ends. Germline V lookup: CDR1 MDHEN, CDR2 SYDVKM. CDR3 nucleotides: TGTGCCAGCCAGGGGTTATATGGCTACACCTTC. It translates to CASQGLYGYTF.

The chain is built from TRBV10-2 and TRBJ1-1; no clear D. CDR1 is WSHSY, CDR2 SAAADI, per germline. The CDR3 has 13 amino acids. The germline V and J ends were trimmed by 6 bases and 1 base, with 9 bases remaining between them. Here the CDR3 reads CASSEKRNTEAFF. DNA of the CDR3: TGCGCCAGCAGCGAGAAGAGGAACACTGAAGCTTTCTTT.

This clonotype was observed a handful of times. CDR3 protein: CASSPLGQDSEKLFF. DNA for the CDR3: TGTGCCAGCAGCCCCCTGGGACAGGATAGTGAAAAACTGTTTTTT. The rearrangement links TRBV3-1 to TRBJ1-4; 8 bases are shared with TRBD1. This CDR3 has 15 residues. The germline CDR1 and CDR2 sequences are LGHDT and YNNKEL (reference sequence). Trimming removed 4 bases from V and 7 bases from J; junction bases left unmatched: 8. The complete variable domain, with remaining parts taken from reference TRBV3-1 and TRBJ1-4, reads DTAVSQTPKYLVTQMGNDKSIKCEQNLGHDTMYWYKQDSKKFLKIMFSYNNKELIINETVPNRFSPKSPDKAHLNLHINSLELGDSAVYFCASSPLGQDSEKLFFGSGTQLSVL.

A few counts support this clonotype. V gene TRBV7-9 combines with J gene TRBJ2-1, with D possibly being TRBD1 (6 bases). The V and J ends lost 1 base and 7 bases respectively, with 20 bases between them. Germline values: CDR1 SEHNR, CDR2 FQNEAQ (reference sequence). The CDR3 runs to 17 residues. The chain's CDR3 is CASSLEPGNQRGNEQFF. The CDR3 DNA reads TGTGCCAGCAGCTTAGAACCCGGGAACCAAAGGGGGAATGAGCAGTTCTTC. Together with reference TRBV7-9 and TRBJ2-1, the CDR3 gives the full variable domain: DTGVSQNPRHKITKRGQNVTFRCDPISEHNRLYWYRQTLGQGPEFLTYFQNEAQLEKSRLLSDRFSAERPKGSFSTLEIQRTEQGDSAMYLCASSLEPGNQRGNEQFFGPGTRLTVL.

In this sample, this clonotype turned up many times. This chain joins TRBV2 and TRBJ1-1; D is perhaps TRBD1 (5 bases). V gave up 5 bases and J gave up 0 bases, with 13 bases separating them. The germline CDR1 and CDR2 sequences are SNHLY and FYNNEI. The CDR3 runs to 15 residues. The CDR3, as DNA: TGTGCCAGCAGTCTAATACAGGATATGAACACTGAAGCTTTCTTT. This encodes CASSLIQDMNTEAFF.

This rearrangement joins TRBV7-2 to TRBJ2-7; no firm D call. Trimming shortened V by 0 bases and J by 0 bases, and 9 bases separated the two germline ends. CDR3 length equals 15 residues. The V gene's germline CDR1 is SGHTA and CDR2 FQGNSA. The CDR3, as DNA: TGTGCCAGCAGCTTAGCTCGGTTAAACTCCTACGAGCAGTACTTC. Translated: CASSLARLNSYEQYF.